This T cell receptor beta chain derives from a study of blood T cell repertoires in COVID-19. In the study overall: Samples came from the United States, Italy and Spain, spanning acute and convalescent COVID-19. PBMCs, B-cell-depleted T cells, or T cells provided the cDNA or gDNA that made up the material.

Study processing details: The authors estimated nucleated cell counts from reference gene primer amplification. Libraries were prepared by immunoSEQ multiplex PCR; TCRdb keeps only in-frame clonotypes and omits some of them. The V and J calls and clone size were taken over from that table, and D and trimming were inferred from the DNA. The sample has fewer than 250,000 clones, about four fifths seen once. The material sequenced was peripheral blood. The source of this sequence is a woman in her forties with active or convalescent COVID-19.

The CDR3 nucleotides are TGTGCCAGCAGCCCCCCCAGGGGGCTCTCTGGAAACACCATATATTTT. Its protein is CASSPPRGLSGNTIYF. The chain recombines TRBV9 with TRBJ1-3; 8 positions agree with TRBD1. The junction had 6 bases not matched to a gene; V was cut back by 4 bases and J by 0 bases. In germline, CDR1 is SGDLS, CDR2 YYNGEE. The CDR3 length is 16 residues.